This TCR beta chain was captured by sequencing in a study of shared clonotypes between healthy human individuals. V trimming: 6 bases; J trimming: 4 bases; junction bases outside the gene matches: 12. The CDR3 runs 16 residues. In germline, CDR1 is LNHDA, CDR2 SQIVND (reference sequence). Study-level points and caveats: The represented genetic and exposure-history diversity was limited by the small number of donors.

TCRdb's table, derived via immunoSEQ multiplex PCR, lists solely in-frame clones and lacks some. The sample has roughly 520,000 clones, roughly 95% seen once. With respect to this clone: Its antigen is not known.

The chain combines TRBV19 with TRBJ1-3, with TRBD1 matching over 7 bases. The sequencing sample was made of naive CD4+ T cells sorted from blood. The subset: CD45RA+ positively selected. The TCR sequence derives from a woman in her thirties in good health. The CDR3 nucleotides are TGTGCCAGTAGACGAGGAACAGGGGCCAACGGAAACACCATATATTTT. Its translation: CASRRGTGANGNTIYF.